This entry is about one T cell receptor beta chain. Its antigen is currently unknown. The data derive from a study of blood T cells in healthy people across ages. General study points: Among long-lived donors, naive CD4+ cells were more numerous and diversity higher than in aged donors. Estimated diversity, derived from one million T cells, was regarded as an underestimate.

This CDR3 has 14 amino acids. Germline V lookup: CDR1 DFQATT, CDR2 SNEGSKA (reference sequence). V lost 6 bases and J 3 bases, leaving 14 bases between the germline ends. Using a J-beta primer mix together with a sample-barcoded 5' primer, a second PCR was run for roughly 7 to 12 cycles. A 12-random-nucleotide template-switch adaptor tagged each cDNA molecule. TCRdb reanalysed the 5' RACE reads using MiXCR and keeps one entry per CDR3 protein. Of 1.5 million or so distinct CDR3 sequences listed, approximately 39% are singletons. The TCR originated in a woman younger than 30 in good health. The chain links TRBV20-1 to TRBJ1-4; D uncertain. The sequenced sample was blood. In DNA, the CDR3 is TGCAGTGCCCCACTCCCCCCGGCTAATGAAAAACTGTTTTTT. This encodes CSAPLPPANEKLFF.